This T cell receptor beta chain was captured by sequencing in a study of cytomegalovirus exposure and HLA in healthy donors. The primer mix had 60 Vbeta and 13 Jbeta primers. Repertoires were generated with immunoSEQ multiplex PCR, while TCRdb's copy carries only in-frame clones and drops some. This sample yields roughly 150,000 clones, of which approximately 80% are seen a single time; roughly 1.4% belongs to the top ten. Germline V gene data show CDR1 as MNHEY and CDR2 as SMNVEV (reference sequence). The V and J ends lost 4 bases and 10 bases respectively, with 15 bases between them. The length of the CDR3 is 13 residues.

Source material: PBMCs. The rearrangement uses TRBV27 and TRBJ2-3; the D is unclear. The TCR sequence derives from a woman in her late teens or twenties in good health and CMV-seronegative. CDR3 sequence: CASSSTHRFAQYF. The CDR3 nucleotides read TGTGCCAGCAGTTCTACCCACCGTTTTGCGCAGTATTTT.